A selection of T cell receptor beta chains follows, all from one sample in a study of T cell responses to AZD1222 COVID-19 vaccine. Assay: immunoSEQ multiplex PCR; the TCRdb copy retains only in-frame clones and omits some. The sample holds 100,000 to 150,000 clones; around 94% are singletons and the top ten take around 6.6%. The sample consisted of peripheral blood, taken on day 0 of AZD1222 vaccination. These receptors were taken from an adult in good health. The CDR3 runs from the conserved cysteine through the conserved F or W. A D gene is named only where the DNA matches it firmly. Some rows have no size entry. The others give once, few or many, or a class for an expanded clone.

J,V,size,D,CDR3,DNA
TRBJ1-5,TRBV6-5,NA,NA,CASSLMSGKQPQHF,TGTGCCAGCAGTTTAATGTCGGGGAAGCAGCCCCAGCATTTT
TRBJ2-1,TRBV18,NA,NA,CASSPPPGYNEQFF,TGTGCCAGCTCACCTCCCCCAGGATACAATGAGCAGTTCTTC
TRBJ2-7,TRBV4-1,NA,TRBD1,CASSQDNRGRGYEQYF,TGCGCCAGCAGCCAAGATAACAGGGGGCGCGGGTACGAGCAGTACTTC
TRBJ1-2,TRBV28,once,NA,CASSPPGSFGPFYGYTF,TGTGCCAGCAGCCCCCCGGGCAGCTTTGGCCCTTTCTATGGCTACACCTTC
TRBJ1-1,TRBV28,NA,NA,CATGRAPEEAFF,TGTGCCACCGGCCGGGCTCCGGAGGAAGCTTTCTTT
TRBJ2-1,TRBV10-2,once,TRBD2,CASSEVSSGYVPHNEQFF,TGCGCCAGCAGTGAGGTTTCTAGCGGGTACGTACCCCACAATGAGCAGTTCTTC
TRBJ2-3,TRBV10-3,NA,TRBD2,CAISEYEAGGPTDTQYF,TGTGCCATCAGTGAGTACGAAGCGGGAGGGCCGACAGATACGCAGTATTTT
TRBJ1-1,TRBV19,NA,NA,CASSMLLWGQNTEAFF,TGTGCCAGTAGTATGTTATTGTGGGGGCAGAACACTGAAGCTTTCTTT
TRBJ2-5,TRBV18,NA,TRBD2,CASSPGRGETQYF,TGTGCCAGCTCACCGGGGAGGGGAGAGACCCAGTACTTC
TRBJ2-1,TRBV5-6,NA,TRBD1,CASSSNHRGKEQFF,TGTGCCAGCAGCTCGAACCACAGGGGAAAGGAGCAGTTCTTC
TRBJ1-1,TRBV7-6,NA,NA,CASSLVRPPHTEAFF,TGTGCCAGCAGCTTAGTAAGGCCACCTCACACTGAAGCTTTCTTT
TRBJ1-2,TRBV6-5,NA,NA,CASSYSDSSGYGYTF,TGTGCCAGCAGTTACTCGGACAGTTCTGGGTATGGCTACACCTTC
TRBJ1-2,TRBV6-5,NA,NA,CASSDSNLYGYTF,TGTGCCAGCAGTGACTCGAACCTCTATGGCTACACCTTC
TRBJ2-2,TRBV18,NA,NA,CASSPPEGTGELFF,TGTGCCAGCTCACCCCCTGAGGGGACCGGGGAGCTGTTTTTT
TRBJ1-5,TRBV6-5,NA,TRBD1,CASSLQGYNQPQHF,TGTGCCAGCAGTCTACAGGGGTACAATCAGCCCCAGCATTTT
TRBJ1-1,TRBV10-3,NA,NA,CAISDPWNTEAFF,TGTGCCATCAGTGACCCATGGAACACTGAAGCTTTCTTT